The present T cell receptor beta chain was sequenced within a study of radiotherapy plus CTLA-4 blockade in lung cancer. Lung cancer patients with chemo-refractory metastatic non-small-cell disease were given focal radiation plus CTLA-4 blockade with ipilimumab. Clones were sequenced by immunoSEQ multiplex PCR, and TCRdb holds only the in-frame ones, with some missing. The sample lists 40,000 or so clones, 70% to 80% occurring once. Study outcomes and limitations: TCR clones originating in tumors grew in number in blood after radiotherapy plus ipilimumab. Interferon-beta and early blood T cell clone dynamics reportedly predicted response best.

Of note for this clone: The antigen is not known.

CDR1 and CDR2 (germline): SGDLS, YYNGEE. This CDR3 is 16 amino acids long. V was cut by 1 base and J by 7 bases, with 15 bases left in between. The material was peripheral blood, obtained from a patient treated with radiotherapy plus ipilimumab. The chain couples TRBV9 to TRBJ1-6; unclear D gene. This sequence was found in a human donor with non-small cell lung cancer who had stable disease on radiotherapy plus ipilimumab. The CDR3 DNA reads as TGTGCCAGCAGCGTATCCCCTGACAAGGTCAATTCACCCCTCCACTTT. Translation gives CASSVSPDKVNSPLHF.